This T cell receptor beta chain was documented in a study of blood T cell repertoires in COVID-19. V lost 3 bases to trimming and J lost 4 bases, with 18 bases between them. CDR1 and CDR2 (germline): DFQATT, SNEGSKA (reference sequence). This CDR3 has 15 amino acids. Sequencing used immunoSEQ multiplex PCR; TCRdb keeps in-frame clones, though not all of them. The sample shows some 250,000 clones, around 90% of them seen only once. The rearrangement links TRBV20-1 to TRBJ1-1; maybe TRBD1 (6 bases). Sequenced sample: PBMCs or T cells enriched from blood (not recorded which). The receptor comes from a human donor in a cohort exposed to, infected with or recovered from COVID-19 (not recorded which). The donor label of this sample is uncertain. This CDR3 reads CSASSGTPRVTEAFF. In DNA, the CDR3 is TGCAGTGCTAGTAGTGGGACACCGAGGGTCACTGAAGCTTTCTTT.